This T cell receptor beta chain came from a study of shared clonotypes between healthy human individuals. Libraries were prepared by immunoSEQ multiplex PCR; TCRdb keeps only in-frame clonotypes and omits some of them. The data hold a few million clones, with around 90% observed a single time. The CDR3 totals 18 residues. The chain employs TRBV12-1 and TRBJ2-5; the table's TRBD1 call for D was not verified on the DNA. TRBV12-1 is termed a pseudogene. What was sequenced was naive CD4+ T cells sorted from blood. As to subset: CD45RA+ positively selected. This clonotype originated in a man in his late teens or twenties in good health. The CDR3 DNA reads TGTGCCAGCAGCCCCCGTAGAGTCCAGGTTTCAGGACAAGAGACCCAGTACTTC. This sequence encodes CASSPRRVQVSGQETQYF.